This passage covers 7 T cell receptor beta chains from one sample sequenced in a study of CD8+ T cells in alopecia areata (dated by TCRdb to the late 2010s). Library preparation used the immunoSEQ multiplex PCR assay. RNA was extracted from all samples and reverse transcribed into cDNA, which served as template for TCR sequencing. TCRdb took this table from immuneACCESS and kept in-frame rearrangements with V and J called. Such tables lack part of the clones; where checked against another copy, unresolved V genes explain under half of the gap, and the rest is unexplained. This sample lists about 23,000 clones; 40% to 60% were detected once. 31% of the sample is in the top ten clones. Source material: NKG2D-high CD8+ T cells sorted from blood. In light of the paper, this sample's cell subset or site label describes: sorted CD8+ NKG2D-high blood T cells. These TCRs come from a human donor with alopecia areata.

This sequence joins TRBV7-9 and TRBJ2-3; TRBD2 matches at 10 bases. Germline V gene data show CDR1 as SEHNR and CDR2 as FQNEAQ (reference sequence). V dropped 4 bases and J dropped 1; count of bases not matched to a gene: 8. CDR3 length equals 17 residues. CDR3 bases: TGTGCCAGCAGCTCCCCAGCGGGAGGGCCCCGCACAGATACGCAGTATTTT. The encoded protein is CASSSPAGGPRTDTQYF.

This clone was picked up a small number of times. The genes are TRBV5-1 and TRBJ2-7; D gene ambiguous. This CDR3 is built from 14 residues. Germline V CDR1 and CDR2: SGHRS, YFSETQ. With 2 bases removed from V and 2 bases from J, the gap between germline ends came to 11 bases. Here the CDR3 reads CASSFSPITYEQYF. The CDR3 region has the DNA TGCGCCAGCAGCTTTAGCCCGATAACCTACGAGCAGTACTTC. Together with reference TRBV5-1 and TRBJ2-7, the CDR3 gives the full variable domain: KAGVTQTPRYLIKTRGQQVTLSCSPISGHRSVSWYQQTPGQGLQFLFEYFSETQRNKGNFPGRFSGRQFSNSRSEMNVSTLELGDSALYLCASSFSPITYEQYFGPGTRLTVT.

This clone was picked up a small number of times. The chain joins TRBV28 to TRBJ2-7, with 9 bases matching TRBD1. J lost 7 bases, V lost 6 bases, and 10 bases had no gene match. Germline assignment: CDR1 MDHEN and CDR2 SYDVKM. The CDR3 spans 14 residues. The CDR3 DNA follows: TGTGCCAGCAGCGGTTGGACAGGGGTGGGAGAGCAGTACTTC. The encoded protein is CASSGWTGVGEQYF.

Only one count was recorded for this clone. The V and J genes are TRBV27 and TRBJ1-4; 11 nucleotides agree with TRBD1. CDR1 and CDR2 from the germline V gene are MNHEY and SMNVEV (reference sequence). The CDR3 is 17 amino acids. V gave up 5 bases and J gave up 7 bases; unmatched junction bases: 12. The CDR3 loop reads CASSPISGQGAGEKLFF. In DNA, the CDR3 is TGTGCCAGCAGTCCCATCTCCGGACAGGGGGCAGGTGAAAAACTGTTTTTT.

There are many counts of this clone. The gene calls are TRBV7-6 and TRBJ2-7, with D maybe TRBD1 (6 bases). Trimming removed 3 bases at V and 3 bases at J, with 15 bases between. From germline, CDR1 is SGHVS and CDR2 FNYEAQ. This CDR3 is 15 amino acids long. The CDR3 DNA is TGTGCCAGCAGCTTTGAGCAGGGGCTTGGCTACGAGCAGTACTTC. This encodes CASSFEQGLGYEQYF.

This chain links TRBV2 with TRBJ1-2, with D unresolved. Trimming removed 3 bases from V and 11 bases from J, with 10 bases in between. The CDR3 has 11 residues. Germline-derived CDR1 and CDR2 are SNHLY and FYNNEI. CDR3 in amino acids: CASSEGVWYTF. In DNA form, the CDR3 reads TGTGCCAGCAGTGAGGGAGTGTGGTACACCTTC.

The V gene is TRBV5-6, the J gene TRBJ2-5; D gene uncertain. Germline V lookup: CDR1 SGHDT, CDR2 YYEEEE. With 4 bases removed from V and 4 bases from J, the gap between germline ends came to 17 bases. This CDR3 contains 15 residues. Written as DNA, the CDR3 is TGTGCCAGCAGCCCGAAGGTGCAGGTTCGAGAGACCCAGTACTTC. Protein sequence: CASSPKVQVRETQYF.